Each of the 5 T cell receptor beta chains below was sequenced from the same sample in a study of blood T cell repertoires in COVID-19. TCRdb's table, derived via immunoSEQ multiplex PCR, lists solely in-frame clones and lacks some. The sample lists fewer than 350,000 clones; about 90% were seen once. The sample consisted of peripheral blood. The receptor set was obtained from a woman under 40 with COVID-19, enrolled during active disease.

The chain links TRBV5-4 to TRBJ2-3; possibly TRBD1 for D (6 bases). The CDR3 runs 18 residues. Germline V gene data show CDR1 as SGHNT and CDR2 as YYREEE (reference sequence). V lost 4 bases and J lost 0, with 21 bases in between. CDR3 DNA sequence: TGTGCCAGCAGCCAACAGGGCAGCCTAACCACTAGCACAGATACGCAGTATTTT. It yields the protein CASSQQGSLTTSTDTQYF.

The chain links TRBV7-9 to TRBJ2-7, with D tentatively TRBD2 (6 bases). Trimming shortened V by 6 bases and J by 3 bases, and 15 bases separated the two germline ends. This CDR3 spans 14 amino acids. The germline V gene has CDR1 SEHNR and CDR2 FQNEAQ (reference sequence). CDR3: CASRGEDGIYEQYF. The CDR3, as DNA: TGTGCCAGCAGGGGGGAGGACGGGATCTACGAGCAGTACTTC.

The CDR3 reads CASSLRLAGYEQYF. The DNA for the CDR3 is TGTGCCAGCAGCTTGAGACTAGCGGGGTACGAGCAGTACTTC. V usage is TRBV5-6 and J usage is TRBJ2-7; 11 bases line up with TRBD2. The J segment lost 4 bases and the V segment lost 1 base, leaving 1 base of the junction unmatched. Per the germline V gene, CDR1 is SGHDT and CDR2 is YYEEEE. CDR3 size: 14 residues.

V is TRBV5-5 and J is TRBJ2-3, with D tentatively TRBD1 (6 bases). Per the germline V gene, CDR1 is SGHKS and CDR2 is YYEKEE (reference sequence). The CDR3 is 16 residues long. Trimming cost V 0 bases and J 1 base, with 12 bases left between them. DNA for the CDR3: TGTGCCAGCAGCTTGGTGGCCCACAGGGGCACAGATACGCAGTATTTT. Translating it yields CASSLVAHRGTDTQYF. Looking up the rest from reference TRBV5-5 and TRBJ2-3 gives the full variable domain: DAGVTQSPTHLIKTRGQQVTLRCSPISGHKSVSWYQQVLGQGPQFIFQYYEKEERGRGNFPDRFSARQFPNYSSELNVNALLLGDSALYLCASSLVAHRGTDTQYFGPGTRLTVL.

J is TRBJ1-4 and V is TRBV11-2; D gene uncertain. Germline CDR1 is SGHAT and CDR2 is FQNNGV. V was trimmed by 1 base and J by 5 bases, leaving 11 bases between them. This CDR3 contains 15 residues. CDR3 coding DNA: TGTGCCAGCAGCTTAGTGTTCGGCGGAAATGAAAAACTGTTTTTT. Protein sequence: CASSLVFGGNEKLFF.